The 9 T cell receptor beta chains below were found in one sample sequenced in a study of cytomegalovirus exposure and HLA in healthy donors. It was with 60 Vbeta and 13 Jbeta primers that the PCR ran. The protocol was immunoSEQ multiplex PCR, while the TCRdb copy is restricted to in-frame clones and leaves out a portion. The sample shows about 190,000 clones, approximately 81% of them seen only once. The sample consisted of PBMCs. Receptors originate from a man aged 50 to 59 in good health and CMV-seronegative.

This chain uses TRBV9 with TRBJ2-1; 8 nucleotides line up with TRBD2. Trimming removed 5 bases from V and 7 bases from J; junction bases left unmatched: 11. CDR1 SGDLS and CDR2 YYNGEE come from the germline V gene. The CDR3 contains 15 residues. Here the CDR3 DNA reads TGTGCCAGCAGTTCTACGGGACTAGTGGGTAATGAGCAGTTCTTC. Protein product: CASSSTGLVGNEQFF.

This chain uses TRBV10-3 with TRBJ1-2; D is perhaps TRBD1 (6 bases). CDR3 length: 14 amino acids. Trimming shortened V by 9 bases and J by 7 bases, and 21 bases separated the two germline ends. The germline gives CDR1 ENHRY, CDR2 SYGVKD. CDR3 in DNA: TGTGCCATTAGCCGGGACACGGGTGGCGGTGGCTACACCTTC. This encodes CAISRDTGGGGYTF.

This chain connects TRBV5-5 to TRBJ1-2; D not certain. There are 13 residues in the CDR3. V was shortened by 7 bases and J by 6 bases, with 16 bases between the two germline ends. The germline V gene encodes CDR1 SGHKS and CDR2 YYEKEE (reference sequence). CDR3 DNA sequence: TGTGCCAGCTCAAAGACCCCGGAGGATGGCTACACCTTC. Translation gives CASSKTPEDGYTF.

A single count supports this clone. V and J are TRBV5-1 and TRBJ1-4, with D possibly TRBD1 on 5 matching bases. Germline CDR1 SGHRS, CDR2 YFSETQ. The CDR3 consists of 14 residues. Trimming stripped 2 bases from V and 5 bases from J, with 10 bases between. CDR3 DNA: TGCGCCAGCAGCTTCCTAGGGGAAAATGAAAAACTGTTTTTT. This sequence encodes CASSFLGENEKLFF.

V is TRBV9 and J is TRBJ2-3; 8 nucleotides match TRBD2. CDR1 is SGDLS, CDR2 YYNGEE, per germline. The CDR3 extends over 16 amino acids. The V segment lost 0 bases and the J segment 1 base; nucleotides outside the gene matches: 4. The CDR3 bases are TGTGCCAGCAGCGTAGGAGCGGGGGCTGGCACAGATACGCAGTATTTT. Translated, it gives CASSVGAGAGTDTQYF.

Written as DNA, the CDR3 is TGCGCCAGCAGCCTTGAATGGCAGTATGGCTACACCTTC. Its translation: CASSLEWQYGYTF. The chain links TRBV4-1 to TRBJ1-2; D not certain. Germline CDR1 and CDR2: MGHRA and YSYEKL. The CDR3 is 13 amino acids. V was cut by 4 bases and J by 5 bases, with 11 bases left in between.

The rearrangement links TRBV2 to TRBJ1-6; no clear D gene. The CDR3 is 16 amino acids. Germline V gene sequence: CDR1 SNHLY, CDR2 FYNNEI. Trimming removed 4 bases at V and 7 bases at J, with 17 bases between. The CDR3: CASSGAVSGKNSPLHF. DNA for the CDR3: TGTGCCAGCAGTGGAGCCGTTTCGGGGAAAAATTCACCCCTCCACTTT.

This chain joins TRBV6-4 and TRBJ1-6; D might be TRBD1 (6 bases). This CDR3 has 14 amino acids. V lost 3 bases and J 7 bases, leaving 10 bases between the germline ends. The germline CDR1 and CDR2 sequences are MRHNA and SNTAGT. The CDR3 is CASSEQGGNSPLHF. The CDR3 bases are TGTGCCAGCAGTGAACAGGGTGGGAATTCACCCCTCCACTTT.

J is TRBJ2-1 and V is TRBV6-1, with D perhaps matching TRBD2 (7 bases). CDR1 and CDR2 from the germline V gene are MNHNS and SASEGT. Trimming removed 5 bases from V and 10 bases from J, with 21 bases in between. This CDR3 has 15 amino acids. The CDR3 loop reads CASSSLLGGPREQFF. The CDR3 DNA reads as TGTGCCAGCAGTTCCCTTCTGGGGGGGCCACGCGAGCAGTTCTTC.